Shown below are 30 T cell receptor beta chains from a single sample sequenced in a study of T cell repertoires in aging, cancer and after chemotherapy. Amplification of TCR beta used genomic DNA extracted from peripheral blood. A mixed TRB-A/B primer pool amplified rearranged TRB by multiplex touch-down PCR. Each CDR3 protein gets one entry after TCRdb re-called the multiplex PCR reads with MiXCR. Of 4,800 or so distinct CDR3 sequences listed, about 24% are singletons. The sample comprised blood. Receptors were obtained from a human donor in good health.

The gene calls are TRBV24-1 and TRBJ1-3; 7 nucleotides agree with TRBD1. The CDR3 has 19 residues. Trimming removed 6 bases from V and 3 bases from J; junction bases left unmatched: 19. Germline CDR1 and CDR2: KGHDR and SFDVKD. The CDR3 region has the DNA TGTGCCACCAGTCCAACGTCGACAGGGCCTAAGAGCGGTGGAAACACCATATATTTT. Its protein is CATSPTSTGPKSGGNTIYF.

The CDR3 loop reads CATFSGTGAVGTEAFF. The CDR3, as DNA: TGTGCCACCTTCTCGGGGACAGGGGCCGTGGGCACTGAAGCTTTCTTT. The chain is built from TRBV6-5 and TRBJ1-1; TRBD1 matches at 10 bases. Germline lookup yields CDR1 MNHEY and CDR2 SVGAGI. The CDR3 is 16 residues long. V was pared by 10 bases and J by 4 bases, with 15 bases of the junction left unmatched.

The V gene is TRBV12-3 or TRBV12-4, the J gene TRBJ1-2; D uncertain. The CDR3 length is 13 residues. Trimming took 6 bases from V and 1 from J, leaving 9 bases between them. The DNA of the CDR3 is TGTGCCAGCAGCCCCGACAATAACTATGGCTACACCTTC. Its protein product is CASSPDNNYGYTF.

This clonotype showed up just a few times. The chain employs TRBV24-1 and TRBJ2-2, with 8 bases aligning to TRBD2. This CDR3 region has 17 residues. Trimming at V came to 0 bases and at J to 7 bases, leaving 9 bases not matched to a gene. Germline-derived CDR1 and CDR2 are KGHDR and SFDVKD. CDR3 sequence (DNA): TGTGCCACCAGTGATTTGCGCGGGGGGCAATACGGCGGGGAGCTGTTTTTT. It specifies CATSDLRGGQYGGELFF.

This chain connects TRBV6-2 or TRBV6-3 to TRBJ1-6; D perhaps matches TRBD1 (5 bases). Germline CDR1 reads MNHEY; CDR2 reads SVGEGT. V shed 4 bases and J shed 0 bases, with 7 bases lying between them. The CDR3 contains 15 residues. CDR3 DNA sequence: TGTGCCAGCAGTTGGGGCGCCTCCTATAATTCACCCCTCCACTTT. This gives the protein CASSWGASYNSPLHF.

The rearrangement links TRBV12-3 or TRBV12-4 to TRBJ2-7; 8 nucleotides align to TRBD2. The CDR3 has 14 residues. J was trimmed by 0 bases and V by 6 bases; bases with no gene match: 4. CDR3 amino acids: CASRLSGTSYEQYF. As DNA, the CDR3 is TGTGCCAGCAGACTTAGCGGGACCTCCTACGAGCAGTACTTC.

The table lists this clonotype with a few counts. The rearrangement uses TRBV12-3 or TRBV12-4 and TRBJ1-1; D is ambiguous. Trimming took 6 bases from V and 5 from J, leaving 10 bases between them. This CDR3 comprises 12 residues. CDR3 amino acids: CASSRPGTEAFF. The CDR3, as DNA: TGTGCCAGCAGCCGTCCGGGAACTGAAGCTTTCTTT.

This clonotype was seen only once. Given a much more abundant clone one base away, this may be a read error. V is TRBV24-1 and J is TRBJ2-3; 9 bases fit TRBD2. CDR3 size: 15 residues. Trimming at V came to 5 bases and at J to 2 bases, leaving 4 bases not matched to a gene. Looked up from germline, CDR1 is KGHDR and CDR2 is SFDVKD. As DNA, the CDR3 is TGTGCCACCAGTGGCGGACTAGCGCCCACAGATACGCAGTATTTT. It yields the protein CATSGGLAPTDTQYF.

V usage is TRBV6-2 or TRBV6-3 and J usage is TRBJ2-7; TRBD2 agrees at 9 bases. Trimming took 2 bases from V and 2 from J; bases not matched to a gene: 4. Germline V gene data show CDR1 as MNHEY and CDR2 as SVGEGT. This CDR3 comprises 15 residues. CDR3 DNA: TGTGCCAGCAGTTACGGGACTAGCAAAACCTACGAGCAGTACTTC. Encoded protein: CASSYGTSKTYEQYF.

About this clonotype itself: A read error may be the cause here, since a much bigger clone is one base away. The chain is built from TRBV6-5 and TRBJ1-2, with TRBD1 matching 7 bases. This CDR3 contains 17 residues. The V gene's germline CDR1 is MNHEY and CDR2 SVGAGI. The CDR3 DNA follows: TGTGCCAGCAGTCCACCCCGGACAGGACCCACTAACTATGTCTACACCTTC. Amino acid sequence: CASSPPRTGPTNYVYTF.

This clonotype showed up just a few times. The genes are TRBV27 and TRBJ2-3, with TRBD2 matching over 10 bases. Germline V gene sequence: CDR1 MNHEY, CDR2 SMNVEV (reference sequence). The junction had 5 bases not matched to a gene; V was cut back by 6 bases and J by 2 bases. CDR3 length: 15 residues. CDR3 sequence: CASSSLAGDTDTQYF. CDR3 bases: TGTGCCAGCAGCTCGCTAGCGGGAGACACAGATACGCAGTATTTT.

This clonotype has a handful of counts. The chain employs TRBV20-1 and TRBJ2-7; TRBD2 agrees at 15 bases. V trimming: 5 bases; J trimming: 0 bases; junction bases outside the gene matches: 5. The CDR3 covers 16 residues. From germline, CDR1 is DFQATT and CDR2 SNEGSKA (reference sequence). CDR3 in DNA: TGCAGTGCTTCAGGACTAGCGGGAGGGCCCTCCTACGAGCAGTACTTC. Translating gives CSASGLAGGPSYEQYF.

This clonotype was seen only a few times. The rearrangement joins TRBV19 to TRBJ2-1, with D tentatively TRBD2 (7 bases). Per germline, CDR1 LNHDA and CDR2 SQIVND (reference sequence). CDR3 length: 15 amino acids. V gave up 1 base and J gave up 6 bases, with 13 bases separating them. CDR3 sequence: CASSIGGGGGNEQFF. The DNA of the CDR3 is TGTGCCAGTAGTATAGGGGGGGGCGGGGGCAATGAGCAGTTCTTC.

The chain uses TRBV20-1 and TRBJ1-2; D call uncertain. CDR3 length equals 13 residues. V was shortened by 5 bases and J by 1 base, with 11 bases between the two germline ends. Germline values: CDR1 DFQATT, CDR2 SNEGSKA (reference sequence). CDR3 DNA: TGCAGTGCTCCTTCCAGGTATAACTATGGCTACACCTTC. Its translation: CSAPSRYNYGYTF.

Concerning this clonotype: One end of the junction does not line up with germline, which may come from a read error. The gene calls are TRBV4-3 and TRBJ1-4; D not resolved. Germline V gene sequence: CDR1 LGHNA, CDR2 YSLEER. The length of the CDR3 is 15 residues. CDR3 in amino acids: CASSQGRPTNEKLFF. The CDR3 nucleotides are TGTGCCAGCAGCCAAGGCAGACCAACTAATGAAAAACTGTTTTTT.

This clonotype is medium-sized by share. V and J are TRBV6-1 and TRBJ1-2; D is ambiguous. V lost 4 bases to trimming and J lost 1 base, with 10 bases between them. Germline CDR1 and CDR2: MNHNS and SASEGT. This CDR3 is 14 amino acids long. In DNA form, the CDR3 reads TGTGCCAGCAGTGTGACATACCTTAACTATGGCTACACCTTC. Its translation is CASSVTYLNYGYTF.

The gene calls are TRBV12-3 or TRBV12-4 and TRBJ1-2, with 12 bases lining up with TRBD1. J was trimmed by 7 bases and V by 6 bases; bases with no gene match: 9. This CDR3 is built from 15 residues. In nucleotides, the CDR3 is TGTGCCAGCAGGCCGTCCGGGACAGGGGGCTCTGGCTACACCTTC. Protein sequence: CASRPSGTGGSGYTF.

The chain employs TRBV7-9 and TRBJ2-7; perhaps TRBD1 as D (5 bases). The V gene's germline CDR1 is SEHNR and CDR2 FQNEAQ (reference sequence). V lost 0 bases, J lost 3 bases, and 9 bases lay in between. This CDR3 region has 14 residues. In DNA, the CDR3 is TGTGCCAGCAGCTTAGCCCCCCAGGGCTACGAGCAGTACTTC. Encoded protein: CASSLAPQGYEQYF.

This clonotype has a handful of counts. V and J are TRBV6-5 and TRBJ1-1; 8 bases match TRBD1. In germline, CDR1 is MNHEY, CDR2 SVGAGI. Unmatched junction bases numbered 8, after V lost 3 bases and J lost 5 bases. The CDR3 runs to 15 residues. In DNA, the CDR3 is TGTGCCAGCAGTTATCAGGGGGCCGGTCGGACTGAAGCTTTCTTT. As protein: CASSYQGAGRTEAFF.

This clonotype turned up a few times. In DNA, the CDR3 is TGTGCCACCAGTGATTTGCAGGGAGCCCACAATGAGCAGTTCTTC. Protein sequence: CATSDLQGAHNEQFF. The rearrangement joins TRBV24-1 to TRBJ2-1; D tentatively fits TRBD1 or TRBD2 (5 bases each). Germline V gives CDR1 KGHDR, CDR2 SFDVKD. Trimming removed 0 bases at V and 5 bases at J, with 10 bases between. This CDR3 has 15 amino acids.

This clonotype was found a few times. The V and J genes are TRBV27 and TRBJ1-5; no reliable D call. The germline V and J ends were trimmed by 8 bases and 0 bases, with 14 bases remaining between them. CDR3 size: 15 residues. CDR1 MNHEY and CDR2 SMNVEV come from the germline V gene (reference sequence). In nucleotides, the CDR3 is TGTGCCAGCGCCATATCCCGATATAGCAATCAGCCCCAGCATTTT. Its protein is CASAISRYSNQPQHF.

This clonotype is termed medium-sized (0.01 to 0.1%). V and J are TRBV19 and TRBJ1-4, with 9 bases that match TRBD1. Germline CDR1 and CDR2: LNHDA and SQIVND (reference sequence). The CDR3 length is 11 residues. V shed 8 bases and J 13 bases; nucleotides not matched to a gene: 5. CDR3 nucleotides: TGTGCCAGTTGGACAGGGGAGATACTGTTTTTT. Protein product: CASWTGEILFF.

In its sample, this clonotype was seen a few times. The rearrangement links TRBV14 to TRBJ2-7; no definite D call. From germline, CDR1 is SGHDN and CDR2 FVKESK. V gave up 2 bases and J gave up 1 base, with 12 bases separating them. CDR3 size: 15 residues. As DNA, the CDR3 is TGTGCCAGCAGCCAAACCCCGATAAGTTCCTACGAGCAGTACTTC. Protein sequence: CASSQTPISSYEQYF. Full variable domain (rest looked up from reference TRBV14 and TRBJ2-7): EAGVTQFPSHSVIEKGQTVTLRCDPISGHDNLYWYRRVMGKEIKFLLHFVKESKQDESGMPNNRFLAERTGGTYSTLKVQPAELEDSGVYFCASSQTPISSYEQYFGPGTRLTVT.

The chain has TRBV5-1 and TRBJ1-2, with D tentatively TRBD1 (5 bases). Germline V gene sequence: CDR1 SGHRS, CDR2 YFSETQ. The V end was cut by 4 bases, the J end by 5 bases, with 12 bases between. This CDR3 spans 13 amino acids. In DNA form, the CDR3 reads TGCGCCAGCAGCCTCGAGGGGATTTATGGCTACACCTTC. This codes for CASSLEGIYGYTF. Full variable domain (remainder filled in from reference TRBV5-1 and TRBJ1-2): KAGVTQTPRYLIKTRGQQVTLSCSPISGHRSVSWYQQTPGQGLQFLFEYFSETQRNKGNFPGRFSGRQFSNSRSEMNVSTLELGDSALYLCASSLEGIYGYTFGSGTRLTVV.

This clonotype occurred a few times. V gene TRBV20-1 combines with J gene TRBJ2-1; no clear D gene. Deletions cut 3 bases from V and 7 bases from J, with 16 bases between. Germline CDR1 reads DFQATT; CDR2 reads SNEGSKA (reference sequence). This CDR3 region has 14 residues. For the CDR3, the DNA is TGCAGTGCTAGTGCAGAAAGAGGTGGAAATGAGCAGTTCTTC. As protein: CSASAERGGNEQFF.

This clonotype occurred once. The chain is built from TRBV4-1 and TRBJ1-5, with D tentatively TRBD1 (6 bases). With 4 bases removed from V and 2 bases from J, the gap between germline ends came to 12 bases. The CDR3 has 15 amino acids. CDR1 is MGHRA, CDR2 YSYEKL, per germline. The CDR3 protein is CASSPHGQRNQPQHF. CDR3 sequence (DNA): TGCGCCAGCAGCCCCCACGGACAGCGCAATCAGCCCCAGCATTTT.

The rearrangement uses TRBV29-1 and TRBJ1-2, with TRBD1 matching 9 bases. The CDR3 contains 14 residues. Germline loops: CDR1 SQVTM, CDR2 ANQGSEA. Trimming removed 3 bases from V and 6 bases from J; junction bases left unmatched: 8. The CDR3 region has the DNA TGCAGCGTTGATTTGGGACAGGGAAGGCATGGCTACACCTTC. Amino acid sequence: CSVDLGQGRHGYTF. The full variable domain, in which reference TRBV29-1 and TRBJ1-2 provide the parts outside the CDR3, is SAVISQKPSRDICQRGTSLTIQCQVDSQVTMMFWYRQQPGQSLTLIATANQGSEATYESGFVIDKFPISRPNLTFSTLTVSNMSPEDSSIYLCSVDLGQGRHGYTFGSGTRLTVV.

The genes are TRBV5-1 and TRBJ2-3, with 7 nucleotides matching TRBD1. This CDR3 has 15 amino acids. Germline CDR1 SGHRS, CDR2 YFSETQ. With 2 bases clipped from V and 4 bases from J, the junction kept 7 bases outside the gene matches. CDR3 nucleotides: TGCGCCAGCAGCTTCGGGCAGGGGGTGGCAGATACGCAGTATTTT. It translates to CASSFGQGVADTQYF.

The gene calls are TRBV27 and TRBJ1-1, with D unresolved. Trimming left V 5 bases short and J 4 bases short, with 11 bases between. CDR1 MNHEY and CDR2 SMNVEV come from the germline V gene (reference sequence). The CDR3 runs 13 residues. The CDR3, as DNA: TGTGCCAGCAGTCTCCGACGGGGCACTGAAGCTTTCTTT. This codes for CASSLRRGTEAFF.

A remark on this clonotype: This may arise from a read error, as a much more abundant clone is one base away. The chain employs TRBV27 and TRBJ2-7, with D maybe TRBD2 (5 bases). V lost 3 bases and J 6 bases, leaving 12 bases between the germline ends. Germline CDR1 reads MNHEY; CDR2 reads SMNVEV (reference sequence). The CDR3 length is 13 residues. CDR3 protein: CASSFSGSGEQYF. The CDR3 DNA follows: TGTGCCAGCAGTTTCTCGGGGTCCGGCGAGCAGTACTTC.